The source of this T cell receptor beta chain is a study of T cell responses to AZD1222 COVID-19 vaccine. Study background: Pooled together were second doses at about 4 or about 12 weeks. Whole-study results and caveats: A rise in Spike-specific TCR breadth and depth followed two AZD1222 doses. Mostly white British, mostly female donors; authors suggested clonal diversity may be underestimated.

The CDR3 contains 15 residues. From germline, CDR1 is MGHRA and CDR2 YSYEKL. The ends lost 3 bases at V and 8 bases at J; junction bases unmatched: 7. As for this clone: Antigen specificity is unknown.

Profiled with immunoSEQ multiplex PCR; TCRdb holds only in-frame clones, not every one. Of around 180,000 clones listed, around 93% are singletons. The material sequenced was peripheral blood, taken on day 0 of AZD1222 vaccination. This sequence joins TRBV4-1 and TRBJ1-2, with 12 bases lining up with TRBD1. The source is an adult in good health. This CDR3 reads CASSQGQGAVGGYTF. CDR3 DNA: TGCGCCAGCAGCCAGGGACAGGGGGCAGTGGGGGGCTACACCTTC.